This T cell receptor beta chain was identified in a study of T cell repertoires in cytomegalovirus infection. Across the whole study: Recently identified HLA-C-restricted CMV epitopes were among the peptides used. CMV infection plus the matching HLA type was flagged by public TCR beta signatures. Study-wide results and caveats: HLA-C-restricted CMV-specific TCR beta clonotypes prevailed in the ex vivo response.

About this clonotype: Its antigen is unknown.

The V segment lost 6 bases and the J segment 4 bases; nucleotides outside the gene matches: 8. CDR1 MGHRA and CDR2 YSYEKL come from the germline V gene. CDR3 size: 15 residues. TCRdb re-called the reads with MiXCR, one entry per CDR3 protein. In the table there are 300,000 to 400,000 distinct CDR3 sequences, about 28% of which are singletons. This clonotype originated in a human donor in good health (CMV status not recorded). Some clones in this sample may be carry-over from other donors' samples. The chain employs TRBV4-1 and TRBJ1-5, with TRBD1 identical over 8 bases. This material consisted of cultured PBMCs, taken from culture after CMV antigen stimulation. The CDR3 sequence: CASSRPGGENQPQHF. The CDR3 nucleotides read TGCGCCAGCAGTCGACCAGGGGGCGAGAATCAGCCCCAGCATTTT.